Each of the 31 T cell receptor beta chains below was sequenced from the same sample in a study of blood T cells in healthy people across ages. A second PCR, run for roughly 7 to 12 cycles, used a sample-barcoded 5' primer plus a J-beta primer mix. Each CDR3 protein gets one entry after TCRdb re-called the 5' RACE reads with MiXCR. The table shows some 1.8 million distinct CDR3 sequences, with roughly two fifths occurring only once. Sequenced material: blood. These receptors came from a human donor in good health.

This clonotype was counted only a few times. The CDR3 protein is CSARSTGGRTEAFF. The CDR3 DNA reads as TGCAGTGCTAGATCCACAGGGGGCCGCACTGAAGCTTTCTTT. The gene calls are TRBV20-1 and TRBJ1-1, with 9 bases lining up with TRBD1. Germline V CDR1 and CDR2: DFQATT, SNEGSKA (reference sequence). V dropped 2 bases and J dropped 4; count of bases not matched to a gene: 5. This CDR3 region has 14 residues.

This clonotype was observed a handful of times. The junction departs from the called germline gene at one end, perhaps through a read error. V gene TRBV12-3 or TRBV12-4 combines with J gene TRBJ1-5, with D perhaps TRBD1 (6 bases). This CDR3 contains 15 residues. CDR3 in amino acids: CTSSPGQPERQPQHF. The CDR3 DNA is TGTACCAGCAGTCCCGGACAGCCCGAGAGGCAGCCCCAGCATTTT.

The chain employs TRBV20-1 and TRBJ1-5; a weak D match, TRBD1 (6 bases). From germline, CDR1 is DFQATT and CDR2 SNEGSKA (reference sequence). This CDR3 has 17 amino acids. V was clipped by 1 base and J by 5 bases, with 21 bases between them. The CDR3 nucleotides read TGCAGTGCTAGAGCTTTCGGCACAGGGAATCAGTATCAGCCCCAGCATTTT. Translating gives CSARAFGTGNQYQPQHF.

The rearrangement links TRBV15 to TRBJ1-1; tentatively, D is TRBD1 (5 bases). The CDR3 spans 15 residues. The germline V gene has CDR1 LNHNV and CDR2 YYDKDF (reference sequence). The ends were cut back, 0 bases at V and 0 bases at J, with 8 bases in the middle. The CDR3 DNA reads TGTGCCACCAGCAGAGATATGGGGGTGAACACTGAAGCTTTCTTT. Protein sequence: CATSRDMGVNTEAFF.

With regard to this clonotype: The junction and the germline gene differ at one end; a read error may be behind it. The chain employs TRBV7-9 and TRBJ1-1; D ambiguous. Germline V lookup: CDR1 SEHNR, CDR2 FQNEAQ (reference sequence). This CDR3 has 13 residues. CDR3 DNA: TGTGCCAGCAGCCCGGAACCAAACACTGGAGCTTTCTTT. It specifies CASSPEPNTGAFF.

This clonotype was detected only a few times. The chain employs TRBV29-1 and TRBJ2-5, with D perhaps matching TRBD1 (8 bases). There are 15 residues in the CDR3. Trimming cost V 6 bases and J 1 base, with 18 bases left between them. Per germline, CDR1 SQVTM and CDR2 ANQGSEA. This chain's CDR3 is CSVAAGQALQETQYF. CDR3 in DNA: TGCAGCGTAGCAGCGGGACAGGCTCTCCAAGAGACCCAGTACTTC.

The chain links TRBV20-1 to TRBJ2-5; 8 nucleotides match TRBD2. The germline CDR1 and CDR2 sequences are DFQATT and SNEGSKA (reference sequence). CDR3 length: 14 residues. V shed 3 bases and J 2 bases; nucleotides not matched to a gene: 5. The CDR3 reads CSASGGGLQETQYF. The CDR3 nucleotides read TGCAGTGCTAGCGGCGGGGGGCTTCAAGAGACCCAGTACTTC.

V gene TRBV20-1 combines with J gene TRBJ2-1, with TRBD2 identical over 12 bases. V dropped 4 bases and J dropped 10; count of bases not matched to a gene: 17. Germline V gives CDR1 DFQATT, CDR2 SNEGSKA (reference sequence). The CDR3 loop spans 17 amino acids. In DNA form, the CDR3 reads TGCAGTGCTAAGGACCCGAGGGCTAGCGGGGGGGCTGGGGAGCAGTTCTTC. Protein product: CSAKDPRASGGAGEQFF.

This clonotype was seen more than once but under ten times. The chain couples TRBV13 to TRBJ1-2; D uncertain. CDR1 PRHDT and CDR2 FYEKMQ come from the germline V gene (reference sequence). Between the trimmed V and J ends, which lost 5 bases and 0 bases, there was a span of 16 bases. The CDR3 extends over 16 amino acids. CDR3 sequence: CASSPSTNLANYGYTF. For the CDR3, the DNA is TGTGCCAGCAGCCCATCGACGAACCTAGCTAACTATGGCTACACCTTC.

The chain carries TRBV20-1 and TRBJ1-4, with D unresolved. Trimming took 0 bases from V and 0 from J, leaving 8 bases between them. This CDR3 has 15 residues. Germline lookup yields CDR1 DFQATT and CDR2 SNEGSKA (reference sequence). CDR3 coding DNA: TGCAGTGCTAGAGAAGATGCCGCAACTAATGAAAAACTGTTTTTT. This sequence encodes CSAREDAATNEKLFF.

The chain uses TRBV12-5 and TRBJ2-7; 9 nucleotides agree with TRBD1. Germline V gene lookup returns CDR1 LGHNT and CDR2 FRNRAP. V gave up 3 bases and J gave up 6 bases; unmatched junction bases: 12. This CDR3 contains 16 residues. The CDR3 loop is CASGFSTGGLEVEQYF. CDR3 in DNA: TGTGCTAGTGGTTTCAGCACAGGGGGCCTAGAGGTCGAGCAGTACTTC.

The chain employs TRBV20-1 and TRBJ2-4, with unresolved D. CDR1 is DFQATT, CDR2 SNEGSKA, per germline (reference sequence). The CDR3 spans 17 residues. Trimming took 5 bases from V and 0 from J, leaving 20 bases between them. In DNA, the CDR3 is TGCAGTGCTTTTCCGGGTGGGGTCGGATTAGCCAAAAACATTCAGTACTTC. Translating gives CSAFPGGVGLAKNIQYF.

The CDR3 spells CASRQNRVAGNTIYF. The DNA of the CDR3 is TGTGCCAGCAGACAAAACAGGGTCGCTGGAAACACCATATATTTT. The rearrangement uses TRBV7-8 and TRBJ1-3; D may be TRBD1 (6 bases). Looked up from germline, CDR1 is SGHVS and CDR2 is FQNEAQ. This CDR3 is 15 amino acids long. V lost 6 bases to trimming and J lost 2 bases, with 14 bases between them.

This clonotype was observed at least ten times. The CDR3 is CASSLSRNNEQFF. The CDR3 coding sequence is TGTGCCAGCAGCTTAAGTCGGAATAATGAGCAGTTCTTC. The rearrangement links TRBV7-3 to TRBJ2-1; D is ambiguous. V was clipped by 1 base and J by 7 bases, with 8 bases between them. The germline gives CDR1 SGHTA, CDR2 FQGTGA. CDR3 size: 13 residues. The full variable domain, with the rest looked up from reference TRBV7-3 and TRBJ2-1, is GAGVSQTPSNKVTEKGKYVELRCDPISGHTALYWYRQSLGQGPEFLIYFQGTGAADDSGLPNDRFFAVRPEGSVSTLKIQRTERGDSAVYLCASSLSRNNEQFFGPGTRLTVL.

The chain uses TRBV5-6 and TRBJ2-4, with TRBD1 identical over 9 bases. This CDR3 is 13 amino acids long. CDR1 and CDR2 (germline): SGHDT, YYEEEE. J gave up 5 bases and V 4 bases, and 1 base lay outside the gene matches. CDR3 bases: TGTGCCAGCAGCCGACAGGGGGAAAACATTCAGTACTTC. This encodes CASSRQGENIQYF. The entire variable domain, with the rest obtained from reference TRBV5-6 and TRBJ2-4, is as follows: DAGVTQSPTHLIKTRGQQVTLRCSPKSGHDTVSWYQQALGQGPQFIFQYYEEEERQRGNFPDRFSGHQFPNYSSELNVNALLLGDSALYLCASSRQGENIQYFGAGTRLSVL.

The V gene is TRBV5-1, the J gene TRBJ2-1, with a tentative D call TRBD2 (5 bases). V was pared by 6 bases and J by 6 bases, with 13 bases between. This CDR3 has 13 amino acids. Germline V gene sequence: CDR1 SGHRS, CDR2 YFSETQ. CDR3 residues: CASKRDAFNEQFF. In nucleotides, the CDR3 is TGCGCCAGCAAACGGGATGCGTTCAATGAGCAGTTCTTC.

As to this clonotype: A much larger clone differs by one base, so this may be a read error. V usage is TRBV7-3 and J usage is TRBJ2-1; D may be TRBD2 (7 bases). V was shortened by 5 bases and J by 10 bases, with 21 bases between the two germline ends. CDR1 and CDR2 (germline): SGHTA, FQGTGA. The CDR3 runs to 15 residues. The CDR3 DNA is TGTGCCAGCAGCCCATTGGGGGGGCCTTCTCGGGAGCAGTTCTTC. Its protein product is CASSPLGGPSREQFF.

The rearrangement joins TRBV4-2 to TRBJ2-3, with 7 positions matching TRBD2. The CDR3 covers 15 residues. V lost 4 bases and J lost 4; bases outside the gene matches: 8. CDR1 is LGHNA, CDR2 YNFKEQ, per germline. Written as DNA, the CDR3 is TGTGCCAGCAGCCTTTCGGAACGGGGGGCAGATACGCAGTATTTT. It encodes CASSLSERGADTQYF.

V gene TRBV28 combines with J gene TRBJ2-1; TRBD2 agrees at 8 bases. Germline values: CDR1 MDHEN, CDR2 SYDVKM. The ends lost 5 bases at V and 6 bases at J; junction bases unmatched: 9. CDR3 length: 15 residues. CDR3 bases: TGTGCCAGCAGTGGTCAACTAGCGGTTGTCAATGAGCAGTTCTTC. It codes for CASSGQLAVVNEQFF.

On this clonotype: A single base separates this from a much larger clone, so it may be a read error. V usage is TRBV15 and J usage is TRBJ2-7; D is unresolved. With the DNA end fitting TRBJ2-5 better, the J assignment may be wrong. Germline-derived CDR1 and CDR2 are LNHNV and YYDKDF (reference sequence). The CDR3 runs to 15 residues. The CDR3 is CATSRGARPEETQYF. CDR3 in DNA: TGTGCCACCAGCAGAGGGGCAAGGCCTGAAGAGACCCAGTACTTC.

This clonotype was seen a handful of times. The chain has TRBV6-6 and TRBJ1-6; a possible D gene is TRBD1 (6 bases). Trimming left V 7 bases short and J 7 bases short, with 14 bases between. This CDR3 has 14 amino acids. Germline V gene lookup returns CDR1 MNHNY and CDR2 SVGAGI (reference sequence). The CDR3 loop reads CASTWTAVNSPLHF. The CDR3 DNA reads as TGTGCCAGCACCTGGACAGCGGTAAATTCACCCCTCCACTTT.

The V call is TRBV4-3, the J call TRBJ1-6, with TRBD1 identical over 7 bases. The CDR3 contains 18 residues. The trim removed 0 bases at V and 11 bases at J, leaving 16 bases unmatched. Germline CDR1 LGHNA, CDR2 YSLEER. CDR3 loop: CASSQETGTGSYNPPLHF. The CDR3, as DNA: TGCGCCAGCAGCCAAGAGACAGGGACGGGCTCCTATAACCCACCCCTCCACTTT.

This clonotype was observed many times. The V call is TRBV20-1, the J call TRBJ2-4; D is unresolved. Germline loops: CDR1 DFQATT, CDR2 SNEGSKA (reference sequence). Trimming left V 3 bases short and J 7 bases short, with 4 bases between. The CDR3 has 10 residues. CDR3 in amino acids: CSASLNIQYF. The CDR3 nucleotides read TGCAGTGCTAGTCTCAACATTCAGTACTTC.

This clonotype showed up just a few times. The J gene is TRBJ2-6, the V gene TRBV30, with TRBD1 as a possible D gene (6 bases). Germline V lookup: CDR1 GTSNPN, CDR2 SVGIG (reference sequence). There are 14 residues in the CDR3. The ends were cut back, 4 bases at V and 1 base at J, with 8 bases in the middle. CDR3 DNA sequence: TGTGCCTGGAATAGGGGGTCTGGGGCCAACGTCCTGACTTTC. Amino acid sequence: CAWNRGSGANVLTF.

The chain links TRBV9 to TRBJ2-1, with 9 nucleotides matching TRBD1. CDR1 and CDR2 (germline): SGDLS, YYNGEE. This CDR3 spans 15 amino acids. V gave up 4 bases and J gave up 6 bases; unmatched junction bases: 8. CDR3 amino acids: CASSTAAGQGNEQFF. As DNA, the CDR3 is TGTGCCAGCAGCACTGCAGCGGGACAGGGCAATGAGCAGTTCTTC.

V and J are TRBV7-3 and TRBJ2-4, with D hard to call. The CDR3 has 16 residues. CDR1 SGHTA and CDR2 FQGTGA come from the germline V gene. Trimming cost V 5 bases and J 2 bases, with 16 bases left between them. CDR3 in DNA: TGTGCCAGCAGCCTAAGGGCTGGTGGAACCAAAAACATTCAGTACTTC. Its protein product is CASSLRAGGTKNIQYF.

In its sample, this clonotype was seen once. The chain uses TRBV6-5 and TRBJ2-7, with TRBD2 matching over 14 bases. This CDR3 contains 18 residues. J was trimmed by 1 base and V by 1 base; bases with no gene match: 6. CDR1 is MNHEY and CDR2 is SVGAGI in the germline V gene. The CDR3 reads CASSYLGTSGGRSYEQYF. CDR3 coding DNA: TGTGCCAGCAGTTACTTAGGGACTAGCGGGGGCCGTTCCTACGAGCAGTACTTC.

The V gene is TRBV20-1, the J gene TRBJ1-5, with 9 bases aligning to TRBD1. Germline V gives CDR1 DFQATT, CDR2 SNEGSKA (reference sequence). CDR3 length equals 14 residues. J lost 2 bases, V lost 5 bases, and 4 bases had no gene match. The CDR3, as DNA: TGCAGTGCTCCACAGGGGGCCGGCAATCAGCCCCAGCATTTT. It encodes CSAPQGAGNQPQHF.

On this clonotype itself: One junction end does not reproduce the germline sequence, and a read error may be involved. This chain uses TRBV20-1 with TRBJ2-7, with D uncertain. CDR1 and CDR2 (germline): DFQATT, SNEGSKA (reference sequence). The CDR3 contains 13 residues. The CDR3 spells CGARDLPFYEQYF. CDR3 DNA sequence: TGCGGTGCAAGAGACTTGCCTTTCTACGAGCAGTACTTC.

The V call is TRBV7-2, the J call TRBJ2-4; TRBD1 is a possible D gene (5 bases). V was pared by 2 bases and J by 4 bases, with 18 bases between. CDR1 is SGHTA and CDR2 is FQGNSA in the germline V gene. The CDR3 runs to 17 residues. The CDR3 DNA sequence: TGTGCCAGCAGCTTAAGGGCAGGGCGATATACAAAAAACATTCAGTACTTC. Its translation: CASSLRAGRYTKNIQYF.

The CDR3 loop reads CSAREGGAGNTEAFF. The CDR3 coding sequence is TGCAGTGCTAGAGAAGGGGGCGCAGGAAACACTGAAGCTTTCTTT. The V gene is TRBV20-1, the J gene TRBJ1-1, with 7 bases identical to TRBD1. Germline V gives CDR1 DFQATT, CDR2 SNEGSKA (reference sequence). The V segment lost 0 bases and the J segment 2 bases; nucleotides outside the gene matches: 6. The CDR3 is 15 amino acids.